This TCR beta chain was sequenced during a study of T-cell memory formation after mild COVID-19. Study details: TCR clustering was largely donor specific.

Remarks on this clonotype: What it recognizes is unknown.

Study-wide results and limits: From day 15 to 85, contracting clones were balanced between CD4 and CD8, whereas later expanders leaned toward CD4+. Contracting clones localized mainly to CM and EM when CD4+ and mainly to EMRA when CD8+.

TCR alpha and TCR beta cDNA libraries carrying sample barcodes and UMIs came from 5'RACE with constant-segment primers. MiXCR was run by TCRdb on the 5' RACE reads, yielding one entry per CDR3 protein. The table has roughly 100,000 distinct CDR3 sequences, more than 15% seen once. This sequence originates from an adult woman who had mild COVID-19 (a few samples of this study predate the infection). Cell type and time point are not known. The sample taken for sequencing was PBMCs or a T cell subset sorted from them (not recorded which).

The CDR3 bases are TGTGCCATCACCCCAGGGAATAACCCCTATGGCTACACCTTC. Its translation is CAITPGNNPYGYTF. The V gene is TRBV10-3, the J gene TRBJ1-2; a possible D gene is TRBD1 (5 bases). This CDR3 comprises 14 residues. CDR1 and CDR2 (germline): ENHRY, SYGVKD. The germline V and J ends were trimmed by 7 bases and 4 bases, with 16 bases remaining between them.